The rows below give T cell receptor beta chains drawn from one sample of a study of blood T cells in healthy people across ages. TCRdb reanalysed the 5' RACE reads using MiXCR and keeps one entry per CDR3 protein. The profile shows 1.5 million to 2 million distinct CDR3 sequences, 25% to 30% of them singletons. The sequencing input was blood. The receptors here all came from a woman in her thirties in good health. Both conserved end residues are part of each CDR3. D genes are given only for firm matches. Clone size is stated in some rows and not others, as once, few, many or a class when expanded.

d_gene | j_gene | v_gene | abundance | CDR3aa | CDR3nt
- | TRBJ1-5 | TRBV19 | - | CASRPPAGWGAVNQPQHF | TGTGCCAGTAGACCGCCCGCGGGTTGGGGGGCAGTCAATCAGCCCCAGCATTTT
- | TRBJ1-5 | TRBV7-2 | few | CASSLGGGYSNQPQHF | TGTGCCAGCAGCTTAGGTGGTGGATATAGCAATCAGCCCCAGCATTTT
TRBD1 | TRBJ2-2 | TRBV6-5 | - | CASSTGQGTTGELFF | TGTGCCAGCAGTACGGGACAGGGGACCACCGGGGAGCTGTTTTTT
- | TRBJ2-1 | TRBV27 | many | CASSFRATSSYNEQFF | TGTGCCAGCAGTTTCAGAGCGACGAGCTCCTACAATGAGCAGTTCTTC
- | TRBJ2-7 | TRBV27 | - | CASSLNVGGRQYF | TGTGCCAGCAGTTTAAATGTAGGAGGTCGCCAGTACTTC
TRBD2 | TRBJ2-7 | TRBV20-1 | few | CSAGAGLAGGIGYEQYF | TGCAGTGCCGGGGCCGGACTAGCGGGAGGGATAGGCTACGAGCAGTACTTC
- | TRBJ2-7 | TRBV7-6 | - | CVGSARGGSPYEQYF | TGTGTCGGCAGCGCCCGGGGAGGCTCTCCCTACGAGCAGTACTTC
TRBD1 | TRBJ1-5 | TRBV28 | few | CAYGDRTNQPQHF | TGTGCCTATGGGGACAGAACAAATCAGCCCCAGCATTTT
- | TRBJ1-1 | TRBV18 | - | CVSSPGAKQRMNTEAFF | TGTGTCAGCTCCCCTGGGGCTAAACAGCGCATGAACACTGAAGCTTTCTTT
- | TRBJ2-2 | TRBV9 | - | CASSASGVNTGELFF | TGTGCCAGCAGCGCATCAGGGGTAAACACCGGGGAGCTGTTTTTT
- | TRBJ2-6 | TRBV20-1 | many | CSAQTGGSGGANVLTF | TGCAGTGCTCAAACAGGAGGTTCTGGAGGGGCCAACGTCCTGACTTTC